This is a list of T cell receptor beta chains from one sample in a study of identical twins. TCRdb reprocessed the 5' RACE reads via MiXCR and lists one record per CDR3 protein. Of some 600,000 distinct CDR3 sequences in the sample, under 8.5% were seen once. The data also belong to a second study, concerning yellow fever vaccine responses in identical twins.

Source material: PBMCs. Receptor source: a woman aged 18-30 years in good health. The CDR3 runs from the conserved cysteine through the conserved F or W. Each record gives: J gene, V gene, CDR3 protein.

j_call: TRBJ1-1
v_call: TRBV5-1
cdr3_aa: CASSLGDRVGSANTEAFF

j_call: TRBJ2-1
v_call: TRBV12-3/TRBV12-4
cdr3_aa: CASSLASGVTYNEQFF

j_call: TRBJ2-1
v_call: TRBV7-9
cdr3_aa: CASSASAGTNNEQFF

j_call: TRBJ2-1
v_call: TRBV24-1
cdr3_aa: CATSDGRDRGVYNEQFF

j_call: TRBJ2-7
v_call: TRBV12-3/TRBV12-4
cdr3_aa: CASSPQAGSTYEQYF

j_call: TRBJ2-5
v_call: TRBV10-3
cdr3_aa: CAISDHLAGQETQYF

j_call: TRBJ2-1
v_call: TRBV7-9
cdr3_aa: CASSLQEGFEQFF

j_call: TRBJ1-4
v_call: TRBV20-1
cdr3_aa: CSARVKPGQSPNEKLFF

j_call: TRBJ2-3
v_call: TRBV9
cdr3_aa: CASSVVDRGHTTDTQYF

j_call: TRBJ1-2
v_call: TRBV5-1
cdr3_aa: CASSIEIGSQRKGYTF

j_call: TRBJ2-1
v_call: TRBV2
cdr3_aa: CATTTVASYNEQFF

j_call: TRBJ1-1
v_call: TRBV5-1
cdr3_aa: CASSLTGTIPNTEAFF

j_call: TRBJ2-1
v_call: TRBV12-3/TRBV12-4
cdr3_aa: CASSLALRSEQFF

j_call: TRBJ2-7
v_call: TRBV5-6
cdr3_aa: CASSPTASPYEQYF

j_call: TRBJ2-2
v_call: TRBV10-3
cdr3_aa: CAISERAWTGELFF

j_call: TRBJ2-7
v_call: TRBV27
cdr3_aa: CASSLVPPGQVTHEQYF

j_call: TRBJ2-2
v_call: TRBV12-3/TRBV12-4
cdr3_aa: CASTLGPSGGELFF

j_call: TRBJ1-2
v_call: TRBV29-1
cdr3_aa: CSVDSGQPNYGYTF

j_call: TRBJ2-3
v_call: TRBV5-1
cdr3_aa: CASSIQLLSGTDTQYF

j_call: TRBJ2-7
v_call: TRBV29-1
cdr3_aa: CSVDQGGSPYEQYF

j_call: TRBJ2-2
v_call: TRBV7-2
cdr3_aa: CASPSGRATGELFF

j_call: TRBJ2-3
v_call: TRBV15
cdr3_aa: CATSREREGPNTQYF

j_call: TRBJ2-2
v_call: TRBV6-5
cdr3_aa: CASSYRGQGGELFF

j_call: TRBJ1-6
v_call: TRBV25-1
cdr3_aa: CASSGAVMNSPLHF

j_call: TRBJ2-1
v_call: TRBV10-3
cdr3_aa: CAISPGTGVKSYNEQFF

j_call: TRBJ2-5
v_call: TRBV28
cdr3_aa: CASTLRGTGLQETQYF

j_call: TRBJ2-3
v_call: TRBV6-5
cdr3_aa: CASSYGGGGADTQYF